This T cell receptor beta chain was sequenced for a study of identical twins. V lost 6 bases and J lost 2, with 8 bases in between. This CDR3 has 13 amino acids. Using its own MiXCR run on the 5' RACE reads, TCRdb lists one record per CDR3 protein. This sample has around 510,000 distinct CDR3 sequences; roughly an eighth occur once, and the top ten carry about 0.94%. The same sample was also studied in work on yellow fever vaccine responses in identical twins.

The source material was CD4+ T cells sorted from blood. V and J are TRBV12-3 or TRBV12-4 and TRBJ1-5, with a possible D match to TRBD1 (5 bases). This TCR was sampled from a woman aged 18 to 35 in good health. The DNA for the CDR3 is TGTGCCAGCAGGCCGGGGCGCAATCAGCCCCAGCATTTT. Amino acids: CASRPGRNQPQHF.